This passage covers 11 T cell receptor beta chains from one sample sequenced in a study of cytomegalovirus exposure and HLA in healthy donors. 60 Vbeta and 13 Jbeta primers were used in PCR. Profiled with immunoSEQ multiplex PCR; TCRdb holds only in-frame clones, not every one. The sample lists 100,000 to 150,000 clones, around 80% seen once, with almost 3% in the top ten. Sequencing input: PBMCs. Receptors were obtained from a woman younger than 30 in good health and CMV-seropositive.

This clone was observed once. The chain is built from TRBV28 and TRBJ2-7, with unresolved D. Germline V gene data show CDR1 as MDHEN and CDR2 as SYDVKM. The ends were cut back, 6 bases at V and 0 bases at J, with 18 bases in the middle. The CDR3 runs to 16 residues. The CDR3 protein is CASSTRKRPLSYEQYF. The CDR3, as DNA: TGTGCCAGCAGCACACGCAAGCGCCCCCTCTCCTACGAGCAGTACTTC.

The V gene is TRBV2, the J gene TRBJ2-7; TRBD1 aligns across 7 bases. There are 13 residues in the CDR3. Losses at the gene ends were 10 bases for V and 6 bases for J; bases not matched to a gene: 12. CDR1 SNHLY and CDR2 FYNNEI come from the germline V gene. The CDR3, as DNA: TGTGCCACTACGGACAGGAGAGACCGCGAGCAGTACTTC. The encoded protein is CATTDRRDREQYF. The full variable domain, rest sourced from reference TRBV2 and TRBJ2-7, is EPEVTQTPSHQVTQMGQEVILRCVPISNHLYFYWYRQILGQKVEFLVSFYNNEISEKSEIFDDQFSVERPDGSNFTLKIRSTKLEDSAMYFCATTDRRDREQYFGPGTRLTVT.

This rearrangement joins TRBV29-1 to TRBJ1-2; D remains unclear. V lost 7 bases, J lost 7 bases, and 19 bases lay in between. The CDR3 totals 13 residues. Germline V gives CDR1 SQVTM, CDR2 ANQGSEA. The CDR3 loop is CSADTPEELGYTF. The DNA of the CDR3 is TGCAGCGCAGATACACCGGAGGAACTTGGCTACACCTTC.

This chain connects TRBV27 to TRBJ2-7; 8 bases align to TRBD1. The CDR3 runs 15 residues. Trimming took 5 bases from V and 3 from J; bases not matched to a gene: 9. Germline V lookup: CDR1 MNHEY, CDR2 SMNVEV (reference sequence). The CDR3 DNA follows: TGTGCCAGCAGTCCGACGACAGGGGCGAGCTACGAGCAGTACTTC. This gives the protein CASSPTTGASYEQYF.

The V call is TRBV7-6, the J call TRBJ2-3, with D tentatively TRBD2 (7 bases). Germline lookup yields CDR1 SGHVS and CDR2 FNYEAQ. V lost 5 bases and J lost 3, with 24 bases in between. The CDR3 is 18 residues long. CDR3 sequence (DNA): TGTGCCAGCAGCCCGCAAGGGGGGCGGGGGCGTCAGACAGATACGCAGTATTTT. It specifies CASSPQGGRGRQTDTQYF. The variable domain in full, with the rest retrieved from reference TRBV7-6 and TRBJ2-3, is GAGVSQSPRYKVTKRGQDVALRCDPISGHVSLYWYRQALGQGPEFLTYFNYEAQQDKSGLPNDRFSAERPEGSISTLTIQRTEQRDSAMYRCASSPQGGRGRQTDTQYFGPGTRLTVL.

This clone was detected only once. The rearrangement uses TRBV9 and TRBJ1-6; 7 positions match TRBD1. The CDR3 totals 13 residues. CDR1 and CDR2 (germline): SGDLS, YYNGEE. Trimming removed 3 bases from V and 6 bases from J; junction bases left unmatched: 0. The chain's CDR3 is CASSAGGNSPLHF. Here the CDR3 DNA reads TGTGCCAGCAGCGCAGGGGGTAATTCACCCCTCCACTTT.

The chain combines TRBV10-1 with TRBJ2-1, with 10 nucleotides matching TRBD2. Trimming at V came to 2 bases and at J to 8 bases, leaving 3 bases not matched to a gene. The V gene's germline CDR1 is WNHNN and CDR2 SYGVQD (reference sequence). The CDR3 length is 14 residues. Here the CDR3 DNA reads TGCGCCAGCAGTGAGGCTAGCGGGGGATATGAGCAGTTCTTC. Protein product: CASSEASGGYEQFF.

This clone was seen a handful of times. This chain uses TRBV30 with TRBJ2-1, with D possibly TRBD1 on 6 matching bases. V was pared by 2 bases and J by 6 bases, with 20 bases between. The germline V gene encodes CDR1 GTSNPN and CDR2 SVGIG (reference sequence). This CDR3 comprises 16 residues. The CDR3 DNA reads TGTGCCTGGAGTTTTCCGGGACACCTTAATAGCAATGAGCAGTTCTTC. This gives the protein CAWSFPGHLNSNEQFF.

The V call is TRBV2, the J call TRBJ2-2; the match to TRBD2 covers 11 bases. The CDR3 sequence is 15 residues long. Germline CDR1 SNHLY, CDR2 FYNNEI. Trimming at V came to 6 bases and at J to 4 bases, leaving 4 bases not matched to a gene. The CDR3 sequence: CASRTGTSGTGELFF. The CDR3 region has the DNA TGTGCCAGCAGAACCGGGACTAGCGGCACCGGGGAGCTGTTTTTT.

V usage is TRBV27 and J usage is TRBJ2-6; D is perhaps TRBD2 (5 bases). The V gene's germline CDR1 is MNHEY and CDR2 SMNVEV (reference sequence). The CDR3 totals 14 residues. V was cut by 6 bases and J by 2 bases, with 8 bases left in between. The CDR3 protein is CASRPGTGANVLTF. The CDR3 DNA sequence: TGTGCCAGCAGACCGGGGACTGGGGCCAACGTCCTGACTTTC. Using reference TRBV27 and TRBJ2-6 for the parts outside the CDR3, the full variable domain is EAQVTQNPRYLITVTGKKLTVTCSQNMNHEYMSWYRQDPGLGLRQIYYSMNVEVTDKGDVPEGYKVSRKEKRNFPLILESPSPNQTSLYFCASRPGTGANVLTFGAGSRLTVL.

This chain links TRBV10-2 with TRBJ1-1; no clear D gene. Germline V lookup: CDR1 WSHSY, CDR2 SAAADI. The CDR3 length is 13 residues. V was clipped by 7 bases and J by 0 bases, with 9 bases between them. The CDR3 DNA reads TGCGCCAGCAAGCTCGGGGTGAACACTGAAGCTTTCTTT. Amino acid sequence: CASKLGVNTEAFF.